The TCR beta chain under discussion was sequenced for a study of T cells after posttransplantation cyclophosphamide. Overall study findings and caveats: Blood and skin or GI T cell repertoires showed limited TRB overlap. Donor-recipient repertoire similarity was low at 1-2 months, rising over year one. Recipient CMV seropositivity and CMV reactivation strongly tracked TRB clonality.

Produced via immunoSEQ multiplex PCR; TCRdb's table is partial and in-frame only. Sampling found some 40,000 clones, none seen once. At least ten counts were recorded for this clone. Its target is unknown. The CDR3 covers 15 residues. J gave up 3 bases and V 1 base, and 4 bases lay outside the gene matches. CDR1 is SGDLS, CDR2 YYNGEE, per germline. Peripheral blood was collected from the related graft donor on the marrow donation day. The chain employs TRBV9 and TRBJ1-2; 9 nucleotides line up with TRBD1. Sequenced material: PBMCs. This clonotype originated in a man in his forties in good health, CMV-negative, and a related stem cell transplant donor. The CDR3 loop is CASSVTGGRDYGYTF. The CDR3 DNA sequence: TGTGCCAGCAGCGTAACAGGGGGCAGGGACTATGGCTACACCTTC. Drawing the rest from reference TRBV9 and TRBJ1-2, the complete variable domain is DSGVTQTPKHLITATGQRVTLRCSPRSGDLSVYWYQQSLDQGLQFLIQYYNGEERAKGNILERFSAQQFPDLHSELNLSSLELGDSALYFCASSVTGGRDYGYTFGSGTRLTVV.